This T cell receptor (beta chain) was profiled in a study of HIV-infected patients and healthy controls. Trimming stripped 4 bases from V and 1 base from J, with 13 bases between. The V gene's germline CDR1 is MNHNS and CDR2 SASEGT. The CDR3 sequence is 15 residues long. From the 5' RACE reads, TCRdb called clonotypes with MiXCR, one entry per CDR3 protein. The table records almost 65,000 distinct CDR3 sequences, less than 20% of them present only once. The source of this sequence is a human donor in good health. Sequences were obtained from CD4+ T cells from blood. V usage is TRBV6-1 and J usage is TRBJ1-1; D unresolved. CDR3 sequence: CASSARNRENTEAFF. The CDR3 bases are TGTGCCAGCAGTGCAAGGAACAGAGAGAACACTGAAGCTTTCTTT.